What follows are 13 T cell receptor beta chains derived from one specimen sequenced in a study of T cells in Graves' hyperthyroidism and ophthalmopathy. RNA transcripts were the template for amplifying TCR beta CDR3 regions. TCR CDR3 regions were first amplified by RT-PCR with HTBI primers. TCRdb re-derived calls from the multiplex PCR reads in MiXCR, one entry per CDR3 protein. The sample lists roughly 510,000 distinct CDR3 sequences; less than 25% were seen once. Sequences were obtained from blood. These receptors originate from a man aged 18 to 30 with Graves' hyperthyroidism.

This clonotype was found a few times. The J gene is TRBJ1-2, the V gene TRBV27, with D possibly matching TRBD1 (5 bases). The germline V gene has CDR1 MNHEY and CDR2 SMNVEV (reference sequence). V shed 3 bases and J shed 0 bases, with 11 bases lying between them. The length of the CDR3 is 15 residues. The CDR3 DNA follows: TGTGCCAGCAGTTTTCAGGGAGGCTCTAACTATGGCTACACCTTC. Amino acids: CASSFQGGSNYGYTF.

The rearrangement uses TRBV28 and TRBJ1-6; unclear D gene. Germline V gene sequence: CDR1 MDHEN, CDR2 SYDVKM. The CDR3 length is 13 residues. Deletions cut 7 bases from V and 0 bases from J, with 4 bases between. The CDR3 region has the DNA TGTGCCAGCACAAGCTCCTATAATTCACCCCTCCACTTT. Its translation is CASTSSYNSPLHF.

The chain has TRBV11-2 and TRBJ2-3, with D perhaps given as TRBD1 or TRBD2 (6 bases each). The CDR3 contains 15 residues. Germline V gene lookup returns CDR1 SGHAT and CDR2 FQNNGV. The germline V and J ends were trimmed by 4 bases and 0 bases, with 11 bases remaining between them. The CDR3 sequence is CASSSRGASTDTQYF. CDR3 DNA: TGTGCCAGCAGCTCAAGGGGGGCTAGCACAGATACGCAGTATTTT.

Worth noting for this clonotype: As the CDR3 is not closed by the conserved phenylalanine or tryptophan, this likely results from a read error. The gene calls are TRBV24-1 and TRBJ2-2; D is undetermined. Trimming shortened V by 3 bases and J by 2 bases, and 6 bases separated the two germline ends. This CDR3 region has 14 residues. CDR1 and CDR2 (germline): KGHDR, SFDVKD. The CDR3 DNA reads TGTGCCACCAGTGATACCGGTAACACCGGGGAGCTGTTTGTT. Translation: CATSDTGNTGELFV.

The CDR3 DNA is TGCGCCAGCAGCTTGGCCGATGACAGGGGTCAAGCTTTCTTT. It codes for CASSLADDRGQAFF. J is TRBJ1-1 and V is TRBV5-1; 8 bases line up with TRBD1. V lost 0 bases to trimming and J lost 9 bases; unmatched junction nucleotides: 7. The germline V gene has CDR1 SGHRS and CDR2 YFSETQ. This CDR3 has 14 residues.

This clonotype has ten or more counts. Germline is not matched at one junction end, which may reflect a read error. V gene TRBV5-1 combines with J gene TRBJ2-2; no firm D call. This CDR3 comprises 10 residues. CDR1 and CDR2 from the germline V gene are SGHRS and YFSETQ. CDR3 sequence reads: CASSLTSRYF. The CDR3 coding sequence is TGCGCCAGCAGCTTGACCTCCCGTTATTTT.

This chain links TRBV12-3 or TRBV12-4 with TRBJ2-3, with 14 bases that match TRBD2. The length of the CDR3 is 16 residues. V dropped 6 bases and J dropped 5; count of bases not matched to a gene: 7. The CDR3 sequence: CASRPGLAGERDTQYF. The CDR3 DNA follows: TGTGCCAGCAGGCCGGGACTAGCGGGAGAAAGAGATACGCAGTATTTT.

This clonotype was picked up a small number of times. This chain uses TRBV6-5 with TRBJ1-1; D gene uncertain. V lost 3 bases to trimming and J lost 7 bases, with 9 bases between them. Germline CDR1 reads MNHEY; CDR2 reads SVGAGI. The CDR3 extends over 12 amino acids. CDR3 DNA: TGTGCCAGCAGTTATCTTTCAGGTGAAGCTTTCTTT. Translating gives CASSYLSGEAFF.

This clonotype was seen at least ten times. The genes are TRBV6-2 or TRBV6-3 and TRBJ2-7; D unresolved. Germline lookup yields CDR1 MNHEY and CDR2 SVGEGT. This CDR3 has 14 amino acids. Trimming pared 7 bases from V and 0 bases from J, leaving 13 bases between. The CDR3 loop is CASNLGSPSYEQYF. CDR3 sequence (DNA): TGTGCCAGCAATCTCGGAAGTCCCTCCTACGAGCAGTACTTC.

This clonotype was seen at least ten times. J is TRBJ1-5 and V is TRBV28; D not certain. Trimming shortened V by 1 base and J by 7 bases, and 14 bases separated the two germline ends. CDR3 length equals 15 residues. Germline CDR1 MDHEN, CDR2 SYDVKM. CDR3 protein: CASSLFPEVEQPQHF. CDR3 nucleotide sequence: TGTGCCAGCAGTTTATTCCCAGAGGTGGAGCAGCCCCAGCATTTT.

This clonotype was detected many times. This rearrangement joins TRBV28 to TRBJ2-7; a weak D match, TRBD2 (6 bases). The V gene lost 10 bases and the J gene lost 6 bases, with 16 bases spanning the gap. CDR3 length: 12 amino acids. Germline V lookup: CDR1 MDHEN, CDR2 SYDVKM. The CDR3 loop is CATGVRGGEQYF. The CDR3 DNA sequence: TGTGCCACCGGGGTGCGGGGCGGCGAGCAGTACTTC.

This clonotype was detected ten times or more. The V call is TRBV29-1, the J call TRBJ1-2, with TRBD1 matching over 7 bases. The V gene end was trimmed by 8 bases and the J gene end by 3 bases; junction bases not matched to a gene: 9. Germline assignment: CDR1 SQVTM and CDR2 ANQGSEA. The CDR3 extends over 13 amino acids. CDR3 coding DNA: TGCAGCAGCTCGTTCCAGGGGGACTATGGCTACACCTTC. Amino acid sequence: CSSSFQGDYGYTF.

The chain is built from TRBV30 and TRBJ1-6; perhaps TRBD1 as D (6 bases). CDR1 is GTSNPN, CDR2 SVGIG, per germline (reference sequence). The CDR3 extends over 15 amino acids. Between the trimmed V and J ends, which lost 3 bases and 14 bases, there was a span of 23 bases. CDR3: CAWSYGRGGLFTLHF. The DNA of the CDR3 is TGTGCCTGGAGCTATGGGCGTGGGGGCTTGTTCACCCTCCACTTT.